Shown below are 12 T cell receptor beta chains from a single sample sequenced in a study of T cells after yellow fever vaccination (dated by TCRdb to the late 2010s). Reading the label with the study, this specimen's treatment or condition is: live attenuated yellow fever vaccine strain. Library construction relied on 5' RACE. The listed sequencing device is Illumina NovaSeq 6000. TCRdb reprocessed the public reads (quality trimming at Q25 with fastp, clone calling with MiXCR) and kept in-frame beta chains. Rows merge per CDR3 protein into single entries with the most common DNA and genes. The sample includes around 320,000 distinct CDR3 sequences, with about 10% observed a single time. The ten largest clones take up roughly 3% of the sample. The sample here was CD4+ T cells sorted from PBMCs, taken 45 days after the yellow fever booster vaccination. These receptors originate from a man aged 18 to 30 who received the YFV17D yellow fever vaccine.

This clonotype was observed many times. The V call is TRBV12-3 or TRBV12-4, the J call TRBJ1-2; D is possibly TRBD1 (5 bases). There are 15 residues in the CDR3. Trimming removed 5 bases from V and 4 bases from J, with 17 bases in between. The CDR3 nucleotides are TGTGCCAGCAGTCCCATTGTGGGGGGAAGCTATGGCTACACCTTC. Translation: CASSPIVGGSYGYTF.

The genes are TRBV11-2 and TRBJ2-7; a weak D match, TRBD1 (6 bases). This CDR3 spans 13 amino acids. V lost 2 bases, J lost 6 bases, and 11 bases lay in between. Germline assignment: CDR1 SGHAT and CDR2 FQNNGV. CDR3 in DNA: TGTGCCAGCAGCTTAATGTCCAGGGGCGAGCAGTACTTC. Translating it yields CASSLMSRGEQYF.

The chain couples TRBV27 to TRBJ2-3, with TRBD1 matching 9 bases. The CDR3 is 14 residues long. From germline, CDR1 is MNHEY and CDR2 SMNVEV (reference sequence). V gave up 4 bases and J gave up 4 bases; unmatched junction bases: 3. DNA for the CDR3: TGTGCCAGCAGTTGGGGACAGGGCGCAGATACGCAGTATTTT. Translated: CASSWGQGADTQYF.

This clonotype was detected a few times. The J gene is TRBJ1-2, the V gene TRBV2, with TRBD1 as a possible D gene (6 bases). The CDR3 has 12 residues. The V end was cut by 0 bases, the J end by 10 bases, with 9 bases between. Germline V gene lookup returns CDR1 SNHLY and CDR2 FYNNEI. The CDR3 loop reads CASSEAKGHYTF. The CDR3 bases are TGTGCCAGCAGTGAAGCAAAGGGACACTACACCTTC.

This clonotype was recorded a few times. The V call is TRBV5-6, the J call TRBJ2-3, with TRBD2 identical over 7 bases. This CDR3 contains 14 residues. Trimming took 5 bases from V and 2 from J; bases not matched to a gene: 5. The germline V gene has CDR1 SGHDT and CDR2 YYEEEE. The CDR3 here is CASRSAGPTDTQYF. CDR3 bases: TGTGCCAGCAGATCAGCGGGGCCCACAGATACGCAGTATTTT.

This clonotype was counted only a few times. V gene TRBV5-1 combines with J gene TRBJ2-3; TRBD1 is a possible D gene (6 bases). Per germline, CDR1 SGHRS and CDR2 YFSETQ. This CDR3 contains 14 residues. Trimming pared 4 bases from V and 6 bases from J, leaving 15 bases between. CDR3 bases: TGCGCCAGCAGCAAAAGACAGGATGCCGATACGCAGTATTTT. Protein sequence: CASSKRQDADTQYF.

This clonotype was picked up many times. This rearrangement joins TRBV7-2 to TRBJ2-5; D is perhaps TRBD2 (7 bases). CDR1 SGHTA and CDR2 FQGNSA come from the germline V gene. V was clipped by 8 bases and J by 5 bases, with 12 bases between them. This CDR3 is built from 12 residues. CDR3 sequence: CASRGASETQYF. As DNA, the CDR3 is TGTGCCAGCCGGGGGGCCAGTGAGACCCAGTACTTC.

This clonotype was counted ten times or more. This chain links TRBV13 with TRBJ1-2; D is uncertain. V lost 4 bases and J lost 4, with 19 bases in between. Germline lookup yields CDR1 PRHDT and CDR2 FYEKMQ (reference sequence). The CDR3 loop spans 16 amino acids. In DNA, the CDR3 is TGTGCCAGCAGCTCTTCTCGAGGAGAAGGGCTCTATGGCTACACCTTC. This codes for CASSSSRGEGLYGYTF.

Comments on this clonotype: Being one base from a much bigger clone, this may be a read error. The gene calls are TRBV27 and TRBJ2-3; a weak D match, TRBD2 (6 bases). This CDR3 has 14 amino acids. The germline CDR1 and CDR2 sequences are MNHEY and SMNVEV (reference sequence). As DNA, the CDR3 is TGTGCCAGCAGCACGACTAGGCTCACAGTTACGCAGTATTTT. Translating it yields CASSTTRLTVTQYF.

The chain combines TRBV6-2 or TRBV6-3 with TRBJ2-3; a weak D match, TRBD2 (6 bases). The CDR3 runs to 14 residues. The germline V gene encodes CDR1 MNHEY and CDR2 SVGEGT. Trimming took 6 bases from V and 1 from J, leaving 11 bases between them. CDR3 loop: CASRRGIRTDTQYF. In DNA form, the CDR3 reads TGTGCCAGCAGACGGGGGATTCGCACAGATACGCAGTATTTT.

This clonotype was seen a few times. The rearrangement uses TRBV5-1 and TRBJ2-3, with 11 bases aligning to TRBD1. Germline CDR1 and CDR2: SGHRS and YFSETQ. This CDR3 is 15 amino acids long. The J segment lost 6 bases and the V segment lost 0 bases, leaving 3 bases of the junction unmatched. The CDR3: CASSLGTGGADTQYF. Here the CDR3 DNA reads TGCGCCAGCAGCTTGGGGACAGGGGGCGCGGATACGCAGTATTTT.

This clonotype was seen a handful of times. This rearrangement joins TRBV18 to TRBJ1-1; 7 nucleotides match TRBD1. CDR1 and CDR2 (germline): KGHSH, LQKENI. The junction had 6 bases not matched to a gene; V was cut back by 5 bases and J by 6 bases. The CDR3 covers 13 residues. This chain's CDR3 is CASSEQGMAEAFF. The DNA for the CDR3 is TGTGCCAGCTCAGAACAGGGGATGGCTGAAGCTTTCTTT.